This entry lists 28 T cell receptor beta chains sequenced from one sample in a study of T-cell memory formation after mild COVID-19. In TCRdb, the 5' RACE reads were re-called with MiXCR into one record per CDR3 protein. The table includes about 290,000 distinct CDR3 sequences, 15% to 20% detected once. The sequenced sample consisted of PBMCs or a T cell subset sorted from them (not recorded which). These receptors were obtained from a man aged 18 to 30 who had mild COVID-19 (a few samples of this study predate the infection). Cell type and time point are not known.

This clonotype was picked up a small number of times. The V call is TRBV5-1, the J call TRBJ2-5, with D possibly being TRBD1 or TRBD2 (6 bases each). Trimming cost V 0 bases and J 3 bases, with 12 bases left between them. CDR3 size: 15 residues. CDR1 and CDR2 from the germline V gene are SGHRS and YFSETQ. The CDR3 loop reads CASSLEGGPEETQYF. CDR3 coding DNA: TGCGCCAGCAGCTTGGAAGGGGGGCCGGAAGAGACCCAGTACTTC.

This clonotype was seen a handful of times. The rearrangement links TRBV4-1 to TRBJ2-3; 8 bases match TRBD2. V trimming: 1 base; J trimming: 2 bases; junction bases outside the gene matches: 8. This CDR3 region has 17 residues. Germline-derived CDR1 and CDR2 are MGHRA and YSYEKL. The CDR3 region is CASSQVFSGVNTDTQYF. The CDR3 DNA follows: TGCGCCAGCAGCCAAGTTTTTAGCGGGGTGAACACAGATACGCAGTATTTT.

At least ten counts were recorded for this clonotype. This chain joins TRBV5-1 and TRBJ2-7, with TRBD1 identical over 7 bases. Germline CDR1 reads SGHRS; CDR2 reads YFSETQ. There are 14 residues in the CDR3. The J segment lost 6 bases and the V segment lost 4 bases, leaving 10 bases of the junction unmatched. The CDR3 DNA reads TGCGCCAGCAGCCCGGGACAGCGCCTAGGCGAGCAGTACTTC. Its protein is CASSPGQRLGEQYF.

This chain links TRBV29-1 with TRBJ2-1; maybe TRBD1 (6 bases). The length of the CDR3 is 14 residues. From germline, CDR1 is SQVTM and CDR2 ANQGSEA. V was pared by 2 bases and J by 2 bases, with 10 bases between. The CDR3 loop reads CSVEYRDTYNEQFF. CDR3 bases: TGCAGCGTTGAATACAGGGACACCTACAATGAGCAGTTCTTC.

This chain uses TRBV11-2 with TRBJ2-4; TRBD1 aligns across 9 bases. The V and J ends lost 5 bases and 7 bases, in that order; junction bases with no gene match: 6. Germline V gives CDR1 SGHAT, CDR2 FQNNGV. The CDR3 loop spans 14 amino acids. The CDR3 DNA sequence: TGTGCCAGCAGCCAACAGGGGGCGGCGAACATTCAGTACTTC. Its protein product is CASSQQGAANIQYF.

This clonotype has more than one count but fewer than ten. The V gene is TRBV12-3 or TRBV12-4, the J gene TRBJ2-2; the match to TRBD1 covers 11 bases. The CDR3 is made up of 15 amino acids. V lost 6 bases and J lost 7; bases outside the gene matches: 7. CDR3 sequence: CASSPGQGEFGELFF. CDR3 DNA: TGTGCCAGCAGCCCGGGACAGGGGGAGTTCGGGGAGCTGTTTTTT.

The CDR3 DNA sequence: TGCAGTGCAACCGACAGGATCACAGATACGCAGTATTTT. This translates into CSATDRITDTQYF. The chain recombines TRBV20-1 with TRBJ2-3, with TRBD1 as a possible D gene (6 bases). Trimming shortened V by 6 bases and J by 2 bases, and 12 bases separated the two germline ends. Germline assignment: CDR1 DFQATT and CDR2 SNEGSKA (reference sequence). The CDR3 loop spans 13 amino acids.

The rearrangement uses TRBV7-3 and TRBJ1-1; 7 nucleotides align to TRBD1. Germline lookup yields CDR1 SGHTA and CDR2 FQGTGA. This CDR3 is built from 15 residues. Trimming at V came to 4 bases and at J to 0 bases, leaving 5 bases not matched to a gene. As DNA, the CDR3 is TGTGCCAGCAGCTCCTCGACAGGGCTGAACACTGAAGCTTTCTTT. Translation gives CASSSSTGLNTEAFF.

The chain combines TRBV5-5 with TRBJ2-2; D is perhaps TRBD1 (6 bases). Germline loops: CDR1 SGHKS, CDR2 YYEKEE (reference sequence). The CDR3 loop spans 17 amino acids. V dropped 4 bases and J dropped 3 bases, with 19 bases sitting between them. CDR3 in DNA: TGTGCCAGCAGCCCCCGAGGGGCCGCAGGGGACACCGGGGAGCTGTTTTTT. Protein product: CASSPRGAAGDTGELFF.

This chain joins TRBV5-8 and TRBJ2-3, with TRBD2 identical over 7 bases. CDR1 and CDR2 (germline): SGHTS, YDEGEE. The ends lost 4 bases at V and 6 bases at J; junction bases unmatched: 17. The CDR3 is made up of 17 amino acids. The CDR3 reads CASSPSLTSSSADTQYF. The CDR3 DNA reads TGTGCCAGCAGCCCCTCTTTGACTAGCAGTTCAGCCGATACGCAGTATTTT.

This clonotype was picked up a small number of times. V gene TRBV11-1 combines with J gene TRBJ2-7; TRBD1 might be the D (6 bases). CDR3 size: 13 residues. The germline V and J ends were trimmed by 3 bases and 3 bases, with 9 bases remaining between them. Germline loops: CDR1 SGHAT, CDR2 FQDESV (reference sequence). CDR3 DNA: TGTGCCAGCAGCTTCCGACAGGACTACGAGCAGTACGTC. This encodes CASSFRQDYEQYV.

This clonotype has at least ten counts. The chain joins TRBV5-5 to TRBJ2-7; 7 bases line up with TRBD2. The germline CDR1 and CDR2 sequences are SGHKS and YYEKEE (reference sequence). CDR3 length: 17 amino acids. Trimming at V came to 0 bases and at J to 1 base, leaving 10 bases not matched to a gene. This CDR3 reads CASSLEAPASGSYEQYF. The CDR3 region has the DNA TGTGCCAGCAGCTTGGAGGCTCCGGCTAGCGGATCCTACGAGCAGTACTTC. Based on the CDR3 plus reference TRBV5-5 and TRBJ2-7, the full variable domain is DAGVTQSPTHLIKTRGQQVTLRCSPISGHKSVSWYQQVLGQGPQFIFQYYEKEERGRGNFPDRFSARQFPNYSSELNVNALLLGDSALYLCASSLEAPASGSYEQYFGPGTRLTVT.

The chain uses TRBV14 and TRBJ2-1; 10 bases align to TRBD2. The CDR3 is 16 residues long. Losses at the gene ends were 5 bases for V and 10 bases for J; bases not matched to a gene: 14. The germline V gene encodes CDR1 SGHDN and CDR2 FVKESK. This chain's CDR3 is CASSSEASGGAREQFF. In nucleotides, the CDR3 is TGTGCCAGCAGCTCAGAGGCCAGCGGGGGGGCTCGAGAGCAGTTCTTC. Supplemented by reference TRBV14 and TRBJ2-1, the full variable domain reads EAGVTQFPSHSVIEKGQTVTLRCDPISGHDNLYWYRRVMGKEIKFLLHFVKESKQDESGMPNNRFLAERTGGTYSTLKVQPAELEDSGVYFCASSSEASGGAREQFFGPGTRLTVL.

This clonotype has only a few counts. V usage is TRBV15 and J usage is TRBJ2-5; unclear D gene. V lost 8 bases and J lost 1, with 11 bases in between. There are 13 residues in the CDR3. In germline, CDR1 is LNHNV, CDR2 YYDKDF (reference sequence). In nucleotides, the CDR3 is TGTGCCACCGGTCCGCCTACCCAAGAGACCCAGTACTTC. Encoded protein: CATGPPTQETQYF.

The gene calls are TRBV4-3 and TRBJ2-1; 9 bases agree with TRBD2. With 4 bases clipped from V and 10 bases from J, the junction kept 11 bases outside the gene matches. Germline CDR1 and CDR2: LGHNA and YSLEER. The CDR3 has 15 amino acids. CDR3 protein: CASSPDSRGGFEQFF. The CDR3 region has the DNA TGCGCCAGCAGCCCGGACTCGCGGGGGGGCTTCGAGCAGTTCTTC.

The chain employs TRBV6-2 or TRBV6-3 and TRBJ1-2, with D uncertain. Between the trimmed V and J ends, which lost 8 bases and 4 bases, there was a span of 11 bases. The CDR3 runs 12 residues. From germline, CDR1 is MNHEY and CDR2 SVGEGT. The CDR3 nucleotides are TGTGCCAGCGAGGGCAGGAGCTATGGCTACACCTTC. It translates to CASEGRSYGYTF.

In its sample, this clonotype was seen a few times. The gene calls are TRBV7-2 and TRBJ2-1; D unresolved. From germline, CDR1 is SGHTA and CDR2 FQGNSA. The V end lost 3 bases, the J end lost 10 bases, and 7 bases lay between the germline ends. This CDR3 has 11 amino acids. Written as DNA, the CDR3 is TGTGCCAGCAGCTTGCGTCAAGAGCAGTTCTTC. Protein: CASSLRQEQFF.

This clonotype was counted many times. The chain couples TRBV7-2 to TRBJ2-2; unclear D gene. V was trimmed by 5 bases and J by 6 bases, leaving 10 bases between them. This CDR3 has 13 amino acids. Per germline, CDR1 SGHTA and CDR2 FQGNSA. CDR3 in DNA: TGTGCCAGCAGCCTATTTACCGCCGGGGAGCTGTTTTTT. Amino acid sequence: CASSLFTAGELFF. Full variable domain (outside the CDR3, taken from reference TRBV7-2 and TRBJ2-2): GAGVSQSPSNKVTEKGKDVELRCDPISGHTALYWYRQSLGQGLEFLIYFQGNSAPDKSGLPSDRFSAERTGGSVSTLTIQRTQQEDSAVYLCASSLFTAGELFFGEGSRLTVL.

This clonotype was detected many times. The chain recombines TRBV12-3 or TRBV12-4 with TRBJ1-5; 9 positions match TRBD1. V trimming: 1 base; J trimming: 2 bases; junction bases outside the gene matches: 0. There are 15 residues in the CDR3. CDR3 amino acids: CASSLGTGGNQPQHF. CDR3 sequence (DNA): TGTGCCAGCAGTTTAGGGACAGGGGGCAATCAGCCCCAGCATTTT.

The CDR3 DNA follows: TGTGCCAGCAGTTACGGGATTGGGACAGAAGCTTTCTTT. Its translation: CASSYGIGTEAFF. V usage is TRBV6-5 and J usage is TRBJ1-1; D may be TRBD1 (6 bases). The V gene's germline CDR1 is MNHEY and CDR2 SVGAGI. The CDR3 totals 13 residues. Deletions cut 2 bases from V and 8 bases from J, with 12 bases between.

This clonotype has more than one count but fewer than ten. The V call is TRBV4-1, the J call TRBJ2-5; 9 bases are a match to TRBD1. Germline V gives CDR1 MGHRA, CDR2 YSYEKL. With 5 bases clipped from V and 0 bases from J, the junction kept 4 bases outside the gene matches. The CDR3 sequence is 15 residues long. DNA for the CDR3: TGCGCCAGCAGCGTCCGGGACAGGGACCAAGAGACCCAGTACTTC. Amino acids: CASSVRDRDQETQYF.

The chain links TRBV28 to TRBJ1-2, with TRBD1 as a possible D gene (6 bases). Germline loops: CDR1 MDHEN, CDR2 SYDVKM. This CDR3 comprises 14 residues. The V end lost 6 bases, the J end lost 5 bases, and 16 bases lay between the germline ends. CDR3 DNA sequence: TGTGCCAGCAGAACATCGTGGGGGCTTTATGGCTACACCTTC. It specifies CASRTSWGLYGYTF.

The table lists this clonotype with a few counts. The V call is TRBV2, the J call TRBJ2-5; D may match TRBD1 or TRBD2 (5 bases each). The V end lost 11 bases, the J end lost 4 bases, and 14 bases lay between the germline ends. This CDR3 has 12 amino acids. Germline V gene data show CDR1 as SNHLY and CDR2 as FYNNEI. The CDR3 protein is CAERGAGETQYF. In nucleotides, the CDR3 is TGTGCCGAGAGGGGCGCCGGAGAGACCCAGTACTTC.

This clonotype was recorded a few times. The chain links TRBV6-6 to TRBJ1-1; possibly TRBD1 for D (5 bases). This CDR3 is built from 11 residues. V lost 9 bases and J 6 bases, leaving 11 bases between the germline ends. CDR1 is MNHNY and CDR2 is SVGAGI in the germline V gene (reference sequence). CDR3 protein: CASQGAPEAFF. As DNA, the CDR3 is TGTGCCAGTCAGGGTGCACCTGAAGCTTTCTTT.

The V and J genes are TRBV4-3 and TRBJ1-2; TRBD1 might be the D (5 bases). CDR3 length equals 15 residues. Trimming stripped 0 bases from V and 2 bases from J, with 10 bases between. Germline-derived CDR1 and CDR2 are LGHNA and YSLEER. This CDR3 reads CASSQDPGGNYGYTF. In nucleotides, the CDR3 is TGCGCCAGCAGCCAAGACCCCGGGGGGAACTATGGCTACACCTTC.

CDR3 coding DNA: TGTGCCAGCAGTTCCCCCAACACAGGGGGCGGCCACTACACCTTC. Its translation: CASSSPNTGGGHYTF. The chain joins TRBV27 to TRBJ1-2, with 9 bases matching TRBD1. There are 15 residues in the CDR3. The V and J ends lost 4 bases and 10 bases, in that order; junction bases with no gene match: 13. The V gene's germline CDR1 is MNHEY and CDR2 SMNVEV (reference sequence).

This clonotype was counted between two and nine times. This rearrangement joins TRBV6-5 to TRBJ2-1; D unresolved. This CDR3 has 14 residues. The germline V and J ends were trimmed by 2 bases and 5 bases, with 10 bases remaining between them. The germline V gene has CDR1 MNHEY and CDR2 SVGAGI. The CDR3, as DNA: TGTGCCAGCAGTTACAGCGCCTCTCACAATGAGCAGTTCTTC. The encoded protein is CASSYSASHNEQFF.

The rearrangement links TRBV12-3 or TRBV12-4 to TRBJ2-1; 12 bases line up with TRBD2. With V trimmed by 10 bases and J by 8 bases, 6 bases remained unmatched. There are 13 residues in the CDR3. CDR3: CATLAGGPHEQFF. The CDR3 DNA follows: TGTGCCACCCTAGCGGGGGGGCCACATGAGCAGTTCTTC.